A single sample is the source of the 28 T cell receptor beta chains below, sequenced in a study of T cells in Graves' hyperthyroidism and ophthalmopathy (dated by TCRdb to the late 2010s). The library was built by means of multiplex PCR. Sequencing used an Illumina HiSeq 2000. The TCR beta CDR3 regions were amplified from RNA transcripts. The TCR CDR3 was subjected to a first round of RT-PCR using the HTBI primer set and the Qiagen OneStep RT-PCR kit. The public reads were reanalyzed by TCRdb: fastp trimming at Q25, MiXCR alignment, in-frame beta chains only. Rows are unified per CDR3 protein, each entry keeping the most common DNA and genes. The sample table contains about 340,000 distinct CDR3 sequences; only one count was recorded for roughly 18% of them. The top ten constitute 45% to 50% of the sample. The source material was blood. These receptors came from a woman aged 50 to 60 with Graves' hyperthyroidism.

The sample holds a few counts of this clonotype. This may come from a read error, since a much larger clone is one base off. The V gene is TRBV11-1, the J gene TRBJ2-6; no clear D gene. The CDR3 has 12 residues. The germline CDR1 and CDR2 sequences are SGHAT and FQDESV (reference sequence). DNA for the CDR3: TGTGCCAGCAGCTCTAGGGCCAGCGTCCTGACTTTC. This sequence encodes CASSSRASVLTF.

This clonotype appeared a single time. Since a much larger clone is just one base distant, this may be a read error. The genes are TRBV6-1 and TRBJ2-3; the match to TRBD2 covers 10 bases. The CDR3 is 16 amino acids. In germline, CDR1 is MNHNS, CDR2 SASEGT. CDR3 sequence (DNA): TGTGCCAGCAGCCCAACTAGCGGGGTATACACAGATATGCAGTATTTT. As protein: CASSPTSGVYTDMQYF.

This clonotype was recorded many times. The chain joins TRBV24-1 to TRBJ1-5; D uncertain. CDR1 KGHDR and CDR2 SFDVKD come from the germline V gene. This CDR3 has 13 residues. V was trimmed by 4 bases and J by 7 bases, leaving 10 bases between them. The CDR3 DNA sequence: TGTGCCACCAGTGACATGAACGGGCAGCCCCAGCATTTT. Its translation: CATSDMNGQPQHF.

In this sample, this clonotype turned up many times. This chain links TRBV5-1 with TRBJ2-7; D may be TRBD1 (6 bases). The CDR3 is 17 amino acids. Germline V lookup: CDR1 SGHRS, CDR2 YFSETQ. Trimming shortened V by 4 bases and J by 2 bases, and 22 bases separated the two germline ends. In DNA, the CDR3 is TGCGCCAGCAGCCCGCAGGGGAGCGCACTCCCAACCTACGAGCAGTACTTC. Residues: CASSPQGSALPTYEQYF.

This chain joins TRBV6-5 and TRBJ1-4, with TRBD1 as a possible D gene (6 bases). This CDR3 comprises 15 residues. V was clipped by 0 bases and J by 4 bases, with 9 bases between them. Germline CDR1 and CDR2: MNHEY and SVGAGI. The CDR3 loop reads CASSYSGQLNEKLFF. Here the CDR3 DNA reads TGTGCCAGCAGTTACTCCGGACAGCTTAATGAAAAACTGTTTTTT.

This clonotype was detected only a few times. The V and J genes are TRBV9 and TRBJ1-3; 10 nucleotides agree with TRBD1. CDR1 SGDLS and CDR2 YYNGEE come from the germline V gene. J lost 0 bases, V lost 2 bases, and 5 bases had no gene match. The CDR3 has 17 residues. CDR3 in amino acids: CASSVGTGALSGNTIYF. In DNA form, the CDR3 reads TGTGCCAGCAGCGTGGGGACAGGGGCCCTCTCTGGAAACACCATATATTTT.

The CDR3 coding sequence is TGCAGCGTTTCGGGCAGGGACTATGGCTACACCTTC. As protein: CSVSGRDYGYTF. V is TRBV29-1 and J is TRBJ1-2, with D maybe TRBD1 (5 bases). CDR3 length: 12 amino acids. Germline assignment: CDR1 SQVTM and CDR2 ANQGSEA. V lost 5 bases, J lost 3 bases, and 10 bases lay in between.

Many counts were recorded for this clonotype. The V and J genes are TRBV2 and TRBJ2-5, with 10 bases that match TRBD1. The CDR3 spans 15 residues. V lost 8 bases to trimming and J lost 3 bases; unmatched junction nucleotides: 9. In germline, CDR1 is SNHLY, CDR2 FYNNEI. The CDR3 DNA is TGTGCCAGCCAATTTGGGGACAGGGGCAAAGAGACCCAGTACTTC. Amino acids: CASQFGDRGKETQYF.

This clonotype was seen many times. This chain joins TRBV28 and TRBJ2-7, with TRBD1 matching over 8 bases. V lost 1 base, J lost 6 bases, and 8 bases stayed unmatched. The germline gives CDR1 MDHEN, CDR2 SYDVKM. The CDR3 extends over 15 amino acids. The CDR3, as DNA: TGTGCCAGCAGTTTATATCCCGGGACAGGAGGCGAGCAGTACTTC. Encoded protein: CASSLYPGTGGEQYF.

This CDR3 reads CASSATHLGETQYF. The CDR3 nucleotides read TGTGCCAGTAGTGCGACCCATCTGGGGGAGACCCAGTACTTC. V gene TRBV19 combines with J gene TRBJ2-5, with D unresolved. This CDR3 spans 14 amino acids. From germline, CDR1 is LNHDA and CDR2 SQIVND (reference sequence). V was trimmed by 5 bases and J by 5 bases, leaving 15 bases between them.

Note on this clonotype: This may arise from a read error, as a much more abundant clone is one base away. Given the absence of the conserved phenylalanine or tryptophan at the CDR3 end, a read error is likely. CDR3 residues: CASGTGTTQETQYL. CDR3 bases: TGTGCCAGCGGAACCGGGACCACTCAAGAGACCCAGTACCTC. V gene TRBV11-3 combines with J gene TRBJ2-5; D is perhaps TRBD1 or TRBD2 (5 bases each). This CDR3 is 14 amino acids long. The germline CDR1 and CDR2 sequences are SGHNT and YENEEA. Deletions cut 8 bases from V and 2 bases from J, with 15 bases between.

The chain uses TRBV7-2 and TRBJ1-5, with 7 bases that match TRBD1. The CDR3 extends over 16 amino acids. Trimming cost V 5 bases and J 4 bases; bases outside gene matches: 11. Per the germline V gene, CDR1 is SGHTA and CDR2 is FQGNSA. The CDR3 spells CASSVQQGNFNQPQHF. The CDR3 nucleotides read TGTGCCAGCAGCGTCCAACAGGGGAATTTTAATCAGCCCCAGCATTTT.

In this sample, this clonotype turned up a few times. The CDR3: CASSYSSRGQVATNEKLFF. CDR3 in DNA: TGTGCCAGCAGTTACAGTTCTCGAGGACAGGTCGCAACTAATGAAAAACTGTTTTTT. V and J are TRBV6-2 or TRBV6-3 and TRBJ1-4; 7 nucleotides align to TRBD1. Looked up from germline, CDR1 is MNHEY and CDR2 is SVGEGT. The ends lost 2 bases at V and 0 bases at J; junction bases unmatched: 12. The CDR3 spans 19 residues.

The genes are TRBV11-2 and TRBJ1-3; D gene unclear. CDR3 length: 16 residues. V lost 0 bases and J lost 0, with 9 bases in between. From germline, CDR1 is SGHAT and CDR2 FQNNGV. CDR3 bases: TGTGCCAGCAGCTTAGATAGACTGAGCTCTGGAAACACCATATATTTT. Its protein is CASSLDRLSSGNTIYF. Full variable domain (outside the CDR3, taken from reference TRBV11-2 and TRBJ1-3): EAGVAQSPRYKIIEKRQSVAFWCNPISGHATLYWYQQILGQGPKLLIQFQNNGVVDDSQLPKDRFSAERLKGVDSTLKIQPAKLEDSAVYLCASSLDRLSSGNTIYFGEGSWLTVV.

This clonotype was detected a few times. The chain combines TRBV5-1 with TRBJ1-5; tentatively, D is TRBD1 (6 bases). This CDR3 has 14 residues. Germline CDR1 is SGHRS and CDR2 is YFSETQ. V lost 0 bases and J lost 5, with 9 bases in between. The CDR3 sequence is CASSLVAGDQPQHF. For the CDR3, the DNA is TGCGCCAGCAGCTTGGTGGCAGGGGATCAGCCCCAGCATTTT.

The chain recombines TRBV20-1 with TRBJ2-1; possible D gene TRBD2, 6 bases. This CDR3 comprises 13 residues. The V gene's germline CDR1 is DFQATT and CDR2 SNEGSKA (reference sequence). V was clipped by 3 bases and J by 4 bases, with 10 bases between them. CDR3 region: CSASPGTYNEQFF. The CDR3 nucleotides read TGCAGTGCTAGTCCCGGGACTTACAATGAGCAGTTCTTC.

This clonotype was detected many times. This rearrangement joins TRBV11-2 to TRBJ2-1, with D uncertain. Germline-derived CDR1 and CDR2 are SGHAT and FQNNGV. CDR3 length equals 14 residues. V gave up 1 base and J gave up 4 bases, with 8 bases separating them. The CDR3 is CASSLVGRYNEQFF. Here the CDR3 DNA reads TGTGCCAGCAGCTTAGTCGGCAGATACAATGAGCAGTTCTTC.

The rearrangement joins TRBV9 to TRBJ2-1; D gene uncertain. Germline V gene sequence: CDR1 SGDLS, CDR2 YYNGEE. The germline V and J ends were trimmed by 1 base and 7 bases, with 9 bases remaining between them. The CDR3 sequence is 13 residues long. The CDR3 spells CASSVSKGNEQFF. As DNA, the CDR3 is TGTGCCAGCAGCGTATCGAAGGGAAATGAGCAGTTCTTC.

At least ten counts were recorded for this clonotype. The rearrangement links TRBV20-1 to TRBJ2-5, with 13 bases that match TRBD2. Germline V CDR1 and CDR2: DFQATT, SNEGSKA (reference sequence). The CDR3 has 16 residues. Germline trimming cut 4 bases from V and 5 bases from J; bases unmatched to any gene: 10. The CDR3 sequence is CSATRTSGGAEETQYF. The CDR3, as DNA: TGCAGTGCTACCAGAACTAGCGGGGGGGCCGAGGAGACCCAGTACTTC.

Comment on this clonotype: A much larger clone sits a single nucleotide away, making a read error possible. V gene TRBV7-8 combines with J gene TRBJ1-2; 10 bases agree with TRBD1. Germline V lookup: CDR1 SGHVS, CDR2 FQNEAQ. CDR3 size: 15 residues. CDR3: CAGSLTGQGGYGYTF. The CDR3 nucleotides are TGTGCCGGCAGCTTAACCGGACAGGGGGGCTATGGCTACACCTTC.

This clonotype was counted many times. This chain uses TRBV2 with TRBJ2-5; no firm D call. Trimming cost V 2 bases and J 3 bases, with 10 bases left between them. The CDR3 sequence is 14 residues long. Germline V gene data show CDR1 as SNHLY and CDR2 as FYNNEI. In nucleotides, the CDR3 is TGTGCCAGCAGTGAAAGGTCGGCAGAAGAGACCCAGTACTTC. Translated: CASSERSAEETQYF.

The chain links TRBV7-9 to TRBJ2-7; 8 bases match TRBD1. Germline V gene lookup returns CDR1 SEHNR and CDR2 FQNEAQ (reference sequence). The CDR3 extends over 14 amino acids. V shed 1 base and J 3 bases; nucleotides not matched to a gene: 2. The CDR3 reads CASSLGQGIYEQYF. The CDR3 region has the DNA TGTGCCAGCAGCTTAGGACAGGGGATCTACGAGCAGTACTTC.

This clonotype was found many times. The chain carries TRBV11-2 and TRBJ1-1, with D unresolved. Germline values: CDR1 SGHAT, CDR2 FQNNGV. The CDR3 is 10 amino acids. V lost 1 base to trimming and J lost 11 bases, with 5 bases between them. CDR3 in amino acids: CASSLVAAFF. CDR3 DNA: TGTGCCAGCAGCTTAGTGGCGGCTTTCTTT.

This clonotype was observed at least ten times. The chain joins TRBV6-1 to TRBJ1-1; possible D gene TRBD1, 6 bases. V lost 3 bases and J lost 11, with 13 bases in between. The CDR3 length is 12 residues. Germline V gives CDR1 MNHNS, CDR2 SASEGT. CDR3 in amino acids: CASSDGRGGAFF. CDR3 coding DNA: TGTGCCAGCAGTGATGGCAGGGGTGGGGCTTTCTTT.

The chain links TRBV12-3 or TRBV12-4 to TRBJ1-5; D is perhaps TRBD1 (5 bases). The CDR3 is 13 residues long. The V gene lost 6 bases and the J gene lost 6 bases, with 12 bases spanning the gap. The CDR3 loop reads CASSRQFPQPQHF. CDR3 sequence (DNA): TGTGCCAGCAGCAGACAGTTTCCTCAGCCCCAGCATTTT.

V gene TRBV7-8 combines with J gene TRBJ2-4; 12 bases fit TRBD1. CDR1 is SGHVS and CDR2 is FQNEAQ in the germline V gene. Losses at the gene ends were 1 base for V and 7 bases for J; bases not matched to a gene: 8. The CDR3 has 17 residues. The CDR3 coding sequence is TGTGCCAGCAGCTTAGAGGGACAGGGGGCAATGTCGAACATTCAGTACTTC. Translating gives CASSLEGQGAMSNIQYF. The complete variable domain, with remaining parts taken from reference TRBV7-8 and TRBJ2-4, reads GAGVSQSPRYKVAKRGQDVALRCDPISGHVSLFWYQQALGQGPEFLTYFQNEAQLDKSGLPSDRFFAERPEGSVSTLKIQRTQQEDSAVYLCASSLEGQGAMSNIQYFGAGTRLSVL.

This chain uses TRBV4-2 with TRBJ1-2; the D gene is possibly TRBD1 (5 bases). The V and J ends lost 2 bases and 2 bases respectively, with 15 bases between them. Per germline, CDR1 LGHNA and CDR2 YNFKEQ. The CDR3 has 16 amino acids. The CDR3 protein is CASSQLGGDGNYGYTF. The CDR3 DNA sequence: TGTGCCAGCAGCCAACTTGGTGGGGACGGAAACTATGGCTACACCTTC.

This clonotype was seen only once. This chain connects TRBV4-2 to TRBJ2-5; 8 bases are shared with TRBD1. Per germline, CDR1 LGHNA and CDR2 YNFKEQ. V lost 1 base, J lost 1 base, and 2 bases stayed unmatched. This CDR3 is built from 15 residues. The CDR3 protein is CASSQGQGPQETQYF. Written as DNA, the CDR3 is TGTGCCAGCAGCCAAGGACAGGGGCCCCAAGAGACCCAGTACTTC.